This T cell receptor (beta chain) is drawn from a study of blood T cell repertoires in COVID-19. On the study more broadly: Researchers got acute and convalescent COVID-19 samples from the United States, Italy and Spain. Sample material is recorded as cDNA or gDNA derived from T cells, B-cell-depleted T cells, or PBMCs.

In the authors' workflow: Estimates of nucleated cell counts were drawn from the amplification of reference gene primers. Here immunoSEQ multiplex PCR was the method, and the copy in TCRdb shows in-frame clones only, minus some. V and J calls and clone size are as listed in that table; D and trimming were resolved from the DNA. The sample holds about 30,000 clones, 65% to 90% seen once. The TCR sequence derives from a human donor in a cohort sampled during active COVID-19. Input material: peripheral blood.

The CDR3 DNA sequence: TGTGCCAGCAGCTTGGACAGTAGCAATCAGCCCCAGCATTTT. Amino acids: CASSLDSSNQPQHF. The V and J genes are TRBV5-5 and TRBJ1-5; D not resolved. V was cut by 0 bases and J by 0 bases, with 4 bases left in between. The CDR3 runs 14 residues. Germline V gene lookup returns CDR1 SGHKS and CDR2 YYEKEE (reference sequence).